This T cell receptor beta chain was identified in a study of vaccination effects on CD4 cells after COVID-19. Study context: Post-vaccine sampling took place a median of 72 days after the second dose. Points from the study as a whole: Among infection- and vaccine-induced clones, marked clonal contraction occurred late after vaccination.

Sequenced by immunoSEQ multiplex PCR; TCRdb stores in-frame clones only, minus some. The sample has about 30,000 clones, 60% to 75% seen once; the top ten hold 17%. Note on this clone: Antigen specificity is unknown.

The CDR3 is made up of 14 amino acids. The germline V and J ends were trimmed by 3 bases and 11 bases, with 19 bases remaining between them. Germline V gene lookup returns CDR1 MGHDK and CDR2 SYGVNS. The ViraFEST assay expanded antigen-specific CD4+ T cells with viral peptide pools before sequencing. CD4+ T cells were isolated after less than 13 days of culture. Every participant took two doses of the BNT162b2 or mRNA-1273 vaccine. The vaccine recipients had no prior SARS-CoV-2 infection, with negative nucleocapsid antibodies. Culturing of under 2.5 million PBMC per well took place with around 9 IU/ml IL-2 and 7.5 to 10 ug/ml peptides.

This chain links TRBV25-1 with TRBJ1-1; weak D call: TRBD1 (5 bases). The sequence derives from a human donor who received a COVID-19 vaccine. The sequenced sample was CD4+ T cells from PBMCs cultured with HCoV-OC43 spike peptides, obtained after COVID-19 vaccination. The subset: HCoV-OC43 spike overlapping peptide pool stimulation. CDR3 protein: CASSDFGRDGLAFF. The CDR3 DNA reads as TGTGCCAGCAGTGATTTTGGCAGGGATGGGTTGGCTTTCTTT.